The rows below give T cell receptor beta chains drawn from one sample of a study of T cells in Graves' hyperthyroidism and ophthalmopathy. TCRdb used MiXCR to reprocess the multiplex PCR reads, holding one entry per CDR3 protein. The repertoire holds a few hundred thousand distinct CDR3 sequences, with less than 20% as singletons. Source material: blood. The receptor set was obtained from a woman in her late teens or twenties with Graves' hyperthyroidism that later progressed to Graves' ophthalmopathy. The CDR3 runs from the conserved cysteine through the conserved F or W. Fields, in order: V gene, D gene, clone size, J gene, CDR3 DNA, CDR3 protein. The D gene is left open where the match is weak. Not every row has a clone size; where given, it reads once, few, many or a size class.

TRBV28	TRBD2	many	TRBJ2-3	TGTGCCAGCAGTTTAGGGACTAGCGGAGATACGCAGTATTTT	CASSLGTSGDTQYF
TRBV6-2/TRBV6-3	-	-	TRBJ2-2	TGTGCCAGCAGTTACCTAAACACCGGGGAGCTGTTTTTT	CASSYLNTGELFF
TRBV5-1	TRBD2	-	TRBJ2-7	TGCGCCAGCAGCTTGGGCGGGAGGCCGGTTGGCGAGCAGTACTTC	CASSLGGRPVGEQYF
TRBV2	-	many	TRBJ1-2	TGTGCCAGCAGTGCGTCAGCCGGGAACTATGGCTACACCTTC	CASSASAGNYGYTF
TRBV5-5	-	many	TRBJ2-5	TGTGCCAGCAGCCCCCGGGACTCCGGTGAGACCCAGTACTTC	CASSPRDSGETQYF
TRBV4-1	TRBD1	-	TRBJ1-1	TGTGCCAGCAGCCGAATAGACGGGACAGGGTGGACTGAAGCTTTCTTT	CASSRIDGTGWTEAFF
TRBV7-6	TRBD2	-	TRBJ2-3	TGTGCCAGCAGCCCAGGCCTGCCTAGCGGGTTTGCAGATACGCAGTATTTT	CASSPGLPSGFADTQYF
TRBV5-5	TRBD2	few	TRBJ2-3	TGTGCCAGCAGCTTCTGGACTAGCGTTCGCACAGATACGCAGTATTTT	CASSFWTSVRTDTQYF
TRBV11-2	TRBD2	few	TRBJ2-3	TGTGCCAGCAGCTTTCCGACTAGCGGGAGGGCCTTAACAGATACGCAGTATTTT	CASSFPTSGRALTDTQYF
TRBV7-9	-	many	TRBJ2-1	TGTGCCAGCAGCTCCCAGATAGTCCCTGTCGGTAATGAGCAGTTCTTC	CASSSQIVPVGNEQFF
TRBV28	-	many	TRBJ2-7	TGTGCCAGCAGCTTTACAGGGATCGGAGGCTTCGAGCAGTACTTC	CASSFTGIGGFEQYF
TRBV4-1	TRBD1	-	TRBJ2-7	TGCGCCAGCAGCCAAGAGGGACAGGGTAGGGGGCAGTACTTC	CASSQEGQGRGQYF
TRBV7-2	TRBD2	many	TRBJ2-7	TGTGCCAGCAGCTTAGAGGGATCTAGCGGGGTATACGAGCAGTACTTC	CASSLEGSSGVYEQYF
TRBV3-1	-	-	TRBJ1-6	TGTGCCAGCAGCCAAAGGGGGGCCACCTATAATTCACCCCTCCACTTT	CASSQRGATYNSPLHF
TRBV19	-	-	TRBJ1-1	TGTGCCAGTAAAGGTAGGCGGGACACTGAAGCTTTCTTT	CASKGRRDTEAFF
TRBV12-3/TRBV12-4	-	few	TRBJ2-7	TGTGCCAGCAGTCCCCGGGCGGAAGACAGACTACCAGCCTACGAGCAGTACTTC	CASSPRAEDRLPAYEQYF
TRBV14	-	-	TRBJ1-2	TGTGCCAGCAGCCCCAGCATCAGGGGCTATGGCTACACCTTC	CASSPSIRGYGYTF
TRBV7-6	-	few	TRBJ2-7	TGTGCCAGCAGCTCGGACCACCCGGGCGAGCAGTACTTC	CASSSDHPGEQYF
TRBV20-1	TRBD1	-	TRBJ1-2	TGCAGTGCTAGAAACCGACAGTTTCAGGGGGACACCTTC	CSARNRQFQGDTF
TRBV30	TRBD2	-	TRBJ2-3	TGTGCCTGGAGTGTCTCATTCGACTGGCGGGAGGCGGCAGATACGCAGTATTTT	CAWSVSFDWREAADTQYF
TRBV6-1	TRBD1	few	TRBJ1-5	TGTGCCTCCCGGACGGGACAGGGGTTGAACCAGCCCCAGCATTTT	CASRTGQGLNQPQHF
TRBV6-1	-	-	TRBJ1-6	TGTGCCAGCAGTTTGGTCAGCTCTAATTCACCCCTCCACTTT	CASSLVSSNSPLHF
TRBV28	-	many	TRBJ2-1	TGTGCCAGCAGTTTTGGGACATACAATGAGCAGTTCTTC	CASSFGTYNEQFF
TRBV7-2	TRBD1	-	TRBJ2-3	TGTGCCAGCAGCAGGGGGACAGGGAGCAAAAATACGCAGTATTTT	CASSRGTGSKNTQYF
TRBV13	-	many	TRBJ2-7	TGTGCCAGCAGCATCCGGGACAAGAGCTCCTACGAGCAGTACTTC	CASSIRDKSSYEQYF
TRBV13	-	many	TRBJ1-1	TGTGCCAGCAGCCAAATCCGGGACCCCAACACTGAAGCTTTCTTT	CASSQIRDPNTEAFF
TRBV24-1	-	few	TRBJ2-2	TGTGCCACCAGTAGGGGCGGGACCGGGGAGCTGTTTTTT	CATSRGGTGELFF
TRBV30	-	many	TRBJ1-4	TGTGCCTGGGGCCGCAGGGATTTGAATGAAAAACTGTTTTTT	CAWGRRDLNEKLFF
TRBV5-6	-	-	TRBJ2-2	TGTGCCAGCAGCTTCTGGACCGGGGAGCTGTTTTTT	CASSFWTGELFF
TRBV15	-	many	TRBJ1-1	TGTGCCACCAGAACGGGACAAACGAACACTGAAGCTTTCTTT	CATRTGQTNTEAFF
TRBV11-2	TRBD2	many	TRBJ2-1	TGTGCCAGCAGCTCCGGACTAGCGGGAGGCCCGAGCTCCTACAATGAGCAGTTCTTC	CASSSGLAGGPSSYNEQFF
TRBV19	-	-	TRBJ1-1	TGTGCCAGTAGTCCGACAGAGATTATGAACACTGAAGCTTTCTTT	CASSPTEIMNTEAFF
TRBV24-1	TRBD2	few	TRBJ2-3	TGTGCCACCAGTGACCGAGGACTAGCGGGAGTCACAGATACGCAGTATTTT	CATSDRGLAGVTDTQYF
TRBV9	-	-	TRBJ1-1	TGTGCCAGCAGCCTAGGAGACAGCGCCAACACTGAAGCTTTCTTT	CASSLGDSANTEAFF
TRBV7-2	-	many	TRBJ2-1	TGTGCCAGCAGCTTAGCCTTTATGGGGGCGCAGAGCAATGAGCAGTTCTTC	CASSLAFMGAQSNEQFF
TRBV15	TRBD2	-	TRBJ2-3	TGTGCCACCAGCCGAATACTAGCGGGTAACACAGATACGCAGTATTTT	CATSRILAGNTDTQYF
TRBV5-4	-	-	TRBJ1-2	TGTGCCAGCAGCTTACAGCCCGTATATGGCTACACCTTC	CASSLQPVYGYTF
TRBV7-9	TRBD1	many	TRBJ1-1	TGTGCCAGCAGCGCAACCTTGGACAGGTTGAACACTGAAGCTTTCTTT	CASSATLDRLNTEAFF
TRBV7-2	-	few	TRBJ2-1	TGTGCCAGCAGCTTGTTAGCGGCCTCCTACAATGAGCAGTTCTTC	CASSLLAASYNEQFF
TRBV24-1	-	many	TRBJ2-7	TGTGCCACCAGTGACCCCTACAACTACGAGCAGTACTTC	CATSDPYNYEQYF
TRBV20-1	-	many	TRBJ2-7	TGCAGTGCTAGGTGGGAAGGGGTTGGCTTAGGGGGACTCTACGAGCAGTACTTC	CSARWEGVGLGGLYEQYF
TRBV28	-	many	TRBJ2-1	TGTGCCAGCATGAAGATGGGCGGTGAGCAGTTCTTC	CASMKMGGEQFF
TRBV28	TRBD1	many	TRBJ2-1	TGTGCCAGTAAGGACAGGGGCGCTATAGATGAGCAGTTCTTC	CASKDRGAIDEQFF
TRBV20-1	-	-	TRBJ1-5	TGCAGTGCTTTCCCCAGCTCCGATCAGCCCCAGCATTTT	CSAFPSSDQPQHF